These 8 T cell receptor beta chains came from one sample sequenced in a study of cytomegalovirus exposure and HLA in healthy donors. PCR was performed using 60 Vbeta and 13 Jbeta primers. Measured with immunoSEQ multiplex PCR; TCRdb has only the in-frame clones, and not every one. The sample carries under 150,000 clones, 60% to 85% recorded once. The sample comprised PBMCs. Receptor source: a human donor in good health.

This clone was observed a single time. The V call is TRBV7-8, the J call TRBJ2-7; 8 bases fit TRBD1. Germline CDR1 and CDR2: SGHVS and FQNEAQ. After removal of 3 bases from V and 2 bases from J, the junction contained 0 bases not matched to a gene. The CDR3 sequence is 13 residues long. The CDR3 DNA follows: TGTGCCAGCAGCTTGGACAGGGCCTACGAGCAGTACTTC. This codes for CASSLDRAYEQYF.

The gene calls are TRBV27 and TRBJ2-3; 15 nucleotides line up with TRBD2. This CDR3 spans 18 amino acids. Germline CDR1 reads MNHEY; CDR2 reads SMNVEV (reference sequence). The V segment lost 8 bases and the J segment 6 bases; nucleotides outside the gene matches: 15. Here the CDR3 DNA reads TGTGCCAGCTCAAAATCCGGGACTAGCGGGGGGAGATGGGATACGCAGTATTTT. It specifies CASSKSGTSGGRWDTQYF.

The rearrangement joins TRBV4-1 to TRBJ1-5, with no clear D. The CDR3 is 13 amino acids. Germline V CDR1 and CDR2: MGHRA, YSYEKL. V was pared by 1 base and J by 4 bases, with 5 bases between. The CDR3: CASSQAGNQPQHF. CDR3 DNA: TGCGCCAGCAGCCAAGCCGGGAATCAGCCCCAGCATTTT.

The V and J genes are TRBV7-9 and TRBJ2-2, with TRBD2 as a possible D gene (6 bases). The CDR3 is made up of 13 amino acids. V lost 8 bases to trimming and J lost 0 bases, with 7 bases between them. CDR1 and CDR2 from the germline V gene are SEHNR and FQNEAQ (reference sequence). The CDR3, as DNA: TGTGCCAGCGGGACTCCGAACACCGGGGAGCTGTTTTTT. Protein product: CASGTPNTGELFF.

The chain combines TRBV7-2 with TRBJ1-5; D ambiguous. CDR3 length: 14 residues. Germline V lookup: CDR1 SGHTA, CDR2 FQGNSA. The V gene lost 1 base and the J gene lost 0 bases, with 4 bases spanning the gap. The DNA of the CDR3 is TGTGCCAGCAGCTTAGACAGTAGCAATCAGCCCCAGCATTTT. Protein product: CASSLDSSNQPQHF.

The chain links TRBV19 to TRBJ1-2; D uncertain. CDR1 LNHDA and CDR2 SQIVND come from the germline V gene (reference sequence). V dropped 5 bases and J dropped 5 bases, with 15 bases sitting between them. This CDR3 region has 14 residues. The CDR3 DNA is TGTGCCAGTAGTTCGGCAGGTCGACGTTATGGCTACACCTTC. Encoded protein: CASSSAGRRYGYTF.

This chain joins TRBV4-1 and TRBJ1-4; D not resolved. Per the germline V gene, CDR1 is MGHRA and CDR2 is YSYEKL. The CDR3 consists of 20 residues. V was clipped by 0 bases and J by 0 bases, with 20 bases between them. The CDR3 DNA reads TGCGCCAGCAGCCAAGATCTTCATGGTCGTTTGGGCTCAACTAATGAAAAACTGTTTTTT. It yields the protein CASSQDLHGRLGSTNEKLFF.

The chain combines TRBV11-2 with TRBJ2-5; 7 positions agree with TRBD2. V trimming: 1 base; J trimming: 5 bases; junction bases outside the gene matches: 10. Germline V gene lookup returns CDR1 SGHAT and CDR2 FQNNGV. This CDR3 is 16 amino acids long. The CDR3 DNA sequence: TGTGCCAGCAGCTTAGTAACGGGGAGGGTGTCGGAGACCCAGTACTTC. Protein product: CASSLVTGRVSETQYF.